This TCR beta chain appears in the sequencing data of a study of blood T cells in healthy people across ages. Study-wide context: For every two T cells, template switching captured about one barcoded beta molecule.

This clonotype appeared a few times. The V end lost 1 base, the J end lost 2 bases, and 12 bases lay between the germline ends. CDR3 length: 15 residues. Germline V gives CDR1 SGHTA, CDR2 FQGNSA. Next came a second PCR, run for about 6 to 11 cycles, which used a sample-barcoded 5' primer along with a J-beta primer mix. TCRdb re-analysed the 5' RACE reads in MiXCR, keeping a single row per CDR3 protein. The table includes 1.5 million to 2 million distinct CDR3 sequences, about 50% detected once. This chain joins TRBV7-2 and TRBJ2-7; no definite D call. The sequenced sample consisted of blood. The clonotype originates from a woman aged 40 to 49 in good health. The CDR3 nucleotides read TGTGCCAGCAGCTTAGGGATTGGGCTTCCCTACGAGCAGTACTTC. Translation: CASSLGIGLPYEQYF.